The rows below give T cell receptor beta chains drawn from one sample of a study of beta chain features in type 1 diabetes. The assay was immunoSEQ multiplex PCR, and TCRdb's table has in-frame clones only and misses some. The repertoire consists of some 63,000 clones, with roughly 50% occurring once and the leading ten covering roughly 0.65%. The sequenced sample was central memory CD4+ T cells from blood. Receptors originate from a man aged 30 to 45 with type 1 diabetes. CDR3s include the opening cysteine and the closing phenylalanine or tryptophan. A D gene is named only where the DNA matches it firmly. Clone size is shown for a subset of rows, as once, few, many or a class of expanded clone.

CDR3 length: 16; D gene: -; V gene: TRBV2; J gene: TRBJ2-3; clone size: -; CDR3 protein: CASSERTLPGTDTQYF; CDR3 DNA: TGTGCCAGCAGTGAGAGGACTCTTCCCGGCACAGATACGCAGTATTTT
CDR3 length: 11; D gene: TRBD1; V gene: TRBV28; J gene: TRBJ2-7; clone size: -; CDR3 protein: CASMQEGQVLF; CDR3 DNA: TGTGCCAGCATGCAAGAGGGACAGGTACTCTTC
CDR3 length: 11; D gene: -; V gene: TRBV12-5; J gene: TRBJ2-7; clone size: -; CDR3 protein: CASGSQREQYF; CDR3 DNA: TGTGCTAGTGGTTCCCAGCGGGAGCAGTACTTC
CDR3 length: 15; D gene: TRBD1; V gene: TRBV18; J gene: TRBJ1-1; clone size: -; CDR3 protein: CASSPAQGVDTEAFF; CDR3 DNA: TGTGCCAGCTCACCAGCCCAGGGGGTCGACACTGAAGCTTTCTTT
CDR3 length: 11; D gene: -; V gene: TRBV2; J gene: TRBJ2-5; clone size: -; CDR3 protein: CASRYQETQYF; CDR3 DNA: TGTGCCAGTCGGTACCAAGAGACCCAGTACTTC
CDR3 length: 15; D gene: TRBD1; V gene: TRBV27; J gene: TRBJ2-1; clone size: once; CDR3 protein: CASSLRQGLYNEQFF; CDR3 DNA: TGTGCCAGCAGTCTTCGACAGGGGCTATACAATGAGCAGTTCTTC
CDR3 length: 14; D gene: -; V gene: TRBV7-9; J gene: TRBJ1-2; clone size: few; CDR3 protein: CASSSGGGVGGYTF; CDR3 DNA: TGTGCCAGCAGCTCCGGGGGAGGGGTGGGGGGCTACACCTTC
CDR3 length: 15; D gene: -; V gene: TRBV28; J gene: TRBJ2-4; clone size: -; CDR3 protein: CASSLTALAKNIQYF; CDR3 DNA: TGTGCCAGCAGCTTGACAGCCCTAGCCAAAAACATTCAGTACTTC
CDR3 length: 12; D gene: -; V gene: TRBV29-1; J gene: TRBJ1-1; clone size: -; CDR3 protein: CSVVGRNTEAFF; CDR3 DNA: TGCAGCGTTGTAGGGAGGAACACTGAAGCTTTCTTT
CDR3 length: 14; D gene: -; V gene: TRBV7-9; J gene: TRBJ2-1; clone size: -; CDR3 protein: CASSLAGGGMGEFF; CDR3 DNA: TGTGCCAGCAGCTTAGCTGGAGGGGGCATGGGGGAGTTCTTC
CDR3 length: 16; D gene: TRBD1; V gene: TRBV18; J gene: TRBJ2-5; clone size: few; CDR3 protein: CASSLSQGANQETQYF; CDR3 DNA: TGTGCCAGCTCACTTTCACAGGGGGCCAACCAAGAGACCCAGTACTTC
CDR3 length: 11; D gene: TRBD1; V gene: TRBV29-1; J gene: TRBJ2-7; clone size: -; CDR3 protein: CSVGQGHEQYF; CDR3 DNA: TGCAGCGTAGGACAGGGCCACGAGCAGTACTTC
CDR3 length: 13; D gene: -; V gene: TRBV18; J gene: TRBJ2-7; clone size: few; CDR3 protein: CASSPGGPYEQYF; CDR3 DNA: TGTGCCAGCTCACCGGGGGGACCCTACGAGCAGTACTTC
CDR3 length: 15; D gene: TRBD1; V gene: TRBV5-1; J gene: TRBJ2-2; clone size: few; CDR3 protein: CASSLGDREGGELFF; CDR3 DNA: TGCGCCAGCAGCTTGGGGGACAGGGAAGGCGGGGAGCTGTTTTTT
CDR3 length: 16; D gene: TRBD2; V gene: TRBV7-2; J gene: TRBJ2-3; clone size: few; CDR3 protein: CASSPWTSGKSDTQYF; CDR3 DNA: TGTGCCAGCAGCCCGTGGACTAGCGGGAAGTCAGATACGCAGTATTTT
CDR3 length: 11; D gene: TRBD2; V gene: TRBV11-2; J gene: TRBJ2-5; clone size: few; CDR3 protein: CASSFAGAQYF; CDR3 DNA: TGTGCCAGCAGCTTCGCGGGGGCCCAGTACTTC
CDR3 length: 13; D gene: -; V gene: TRBV29-1; J gene: TRBJ1-1; clone size: -; CDR3 protein: CSVGEAANTEAFF; CDR3 DNA: TGCAGCGTTGGGGAGGCAGCGAACACTGAAGCTTTCTTT
CDR3 length: 13; D gene: TRBD1; V gene: TRBV5-1; J gene: TRBJ2-7; clone size: -; CDR3 protein: CGSRVTGGYEQYF; CDR3 DNA: TGCGGATCGCGCGTAACAGGGGGCTACGAGCAGTACTTC
CDR3 length: 14; D gene: TRBD1; V gene: TRBV5-6; J gene: TRBJ2-2; clone size: -; CDR3 protein: CASSWGQSTGELFF; CDR3 DNA: TGTGCCAGCAGCTGGGGACAGTCCACCGGGGAGCTGTTTTTT
CDR3 length: 14; D gene: -; V gene: TRBV11-2; J gene: TRBJ2-7; clone size: few; CDR3 protein: CASSLERVSYEQYF; CDR3 DNA: TGTGCCAGCAGCTTAGAACGGGTCTCCTACGAGCAGTACTTC
CDR3 length: 16; D gene: TRBD2; V gene: TRBV30; J gene: TRBJ2-5; clone size: -; CDR3 protein: CAWSLVAGGPGETQYF; CDR3 DNA: TGTGCCTGGAGTTTGGTAGCGGGGGGGCCGGGAGAGACCCAGTACTTC
CDR3 length: 14; D gene: -; V gene: TRBV5-1; J gene: TRBJ2-2; clone size: few; CDR3 protein: CASRSLGNTGELFF; CDR3 DNA: TGCGCCAGCAGGTCCCTAGGGAACACCGGGGAGCTGTTTTTT
CDR3 length: 15; D gene: TRBD2; V gene: TRBV15; J gene: TRBJ2-5; clone size: -; CDR3 protein: CATSRVRGLAETQYF; CDR3 DNA: TGTGCCACCAGCAGAGTGCGAGGACTAGCGGAGACCCAGTACTTC
CDR3 length: 14; D gene: -; V gene: TRBV6-6; J gene: TRBJ1-1; clone size: once; CDR3 protein: CASSYSQMNTEAFF; CDR3 DNA: TGTGCCAGCAGTTACTCACAGATGAACACTGAAGCTTTCTTT
CDR3 length: 10; D gene: -; V gene: TRBV20-1; J gene: TRBJ1-2; clone size: -; CDR3 protein: CSAFDTGYTF; CDR3 DNA: TGCAGTGCTTTTGACACAGGCTACACCTTC
CDR3 length: 14; D gene: -; V gene: TRBV9; J gene: TRBJ1-3; clone size: few; CDR3 protein: CASSVTRYGNTIYF; CDR3 DNA: TGTGCCAGCAGCGTGACACGTTATGGAAACACCATATATTTT
CDR3 length: 13; D gene: TRBD1; V gene: TRBV6-1; J gene: TRBJ1-2; clone size: few; CDR3 protein: CASTGQAIYGYTF; CDR3 DNA: TGTGCCAGCACGGGACAGGCGATCTATGGCTACACCTTC
CDR3 length: 14; D gene: -; V gene: TRBV29-1; J gene: TRBJ2-1; clone size: -; CDR3 protein: CSALNLAGNNEQFF; CDR3 DNA: TGCAGTGCGTTGAATCTAGCCGGGAACAATGAGCAGTTCTTC
CDR3 length: 15; D gene: TRBD2; V gene: TRBV18; J gene: TRBJ2-3; clone size: -; CDR3 protein: CASSLFGREADTQYF; CDR3 DNA: TGTGCCAGCTCACTCTTTGGGCGGGAGGCAGATACGCAGTATTTT
CDR3 length: 16; D gene: TRBD1; V gene: TRBV7-9; J gene: TRBJ1-4; clone size: few; CDR3 protein: CASSSLSGTGSEKLFF; CDR3 DNA: TGTGCCAGCAGCTCACTTTCCGGGACAGGGAGTGAAAAACTGTTTTTT
CDR3 length: 16; D gene: -; V gene: TRBV4-1; J gene: TRBJ2-3; clone size: -; CDR3 protein: CASSQEYQGRTDTQYF; CDR3 DNA: TGCGCCAGCAGCCAAGAATACCAGGGTCGCACAGATACGCAGTATTTT
CDR3 length: 13; D gene: -; V gene: TRBV29-1; J gene: TRBJ1-2; clone size: -; CDR3 protein: CSVSGQLSGGYTF; CDR3 DNA: TGCAGCGTCTCGGGACAACTATCAGGTGGCTACACCTTC
CDR3 length: 13; D gene: -; V gene: TRBV18; J gene: TRBJ1-5; clone size: -; CDR3 protein: CASSSEVHQPQHF; CDR3 DNA: TGTGCCAGCTCATCGGAGGTCCATCAGCCCCAGCATTTT
CDR3 length: 15; D gene: -; V gene: TRBV30; J gene: TRBJ1-1; clone size: -; CDR3 protein: CAWSVAPTMNTEAFF; CDR3 DNA: TGTGCCTGGAGTGTAGCGCCAACGATGAACACTGAAGCTTTCTTT
CDR3 length: 13; D gene: -; V gene: TRBV25-1; J gene: TRBJ2-1; clone size: -; CDR3 protein: CASGETSRGEQFF; CDR3 DNA: TGTGCCAGCGGGGAGACTAGTCGCGGTGAGCAGTTCTTC
CDR3 length: 14; D gene: -; V gene: TRBV5-8; J gene: TRBJ2-1; clone size: -; CDR3 protein: CASSFLGGPNEQFF; CDR3 DNA: TGTGCCAGCAGCTTTCTCGGAGGACCTAATGAGCAGTTCTTC
CDR3 length: 18; D gene: TRBD2; V gene: TRBV15; J gene: TRBJ2-3; clone size: -; CDR3 protein: CATSRDLGGGGGTDTQYF; CDR3 DNA: TGTGCCACCAGCAGAGATCTTGGCGGGGGAGGGGGCACAGATACGCAGTATTTT
CDR3 length: 13; D gene: TRBD1; V gene: TRBV7-9; J gene: TRBJ2-5; clone size: few; CDR3 protein: CASSRDRAETQYF; CDR3 DNA: TGTGCCAGCAGCCGGGACAGGGCAGAGACCCAGTACTTC
CDR3 length: 13; D gene: TRBD2; V gene: TRBV7-2; J gene: TRBJ2-7; clone size: -; CDR3 protein: CASRISGIHEQYF; CDR3 DNA: TGTGCCAGCAGGATTAGCGGGATCCACGAGCAGTACTTC
CDR3 length: 15; D gene: -; V gene: TRBV6-6; J gene: TRBJ2-7; clone size: once; CDR3 protein: CASRLRGLTSYEQYF; CDR3 DNA: TGTGCCAGCAGGTTAAGGGGTTTGACATCCTACGAGCAGTACTTC
CDR3 length: 15; D gene: -; V gene: TRBV5-1; J gene: TRBJ2-1; clone size: -; CDR3 protein: CASSFSGSSYNEQFF; CDR3 DNA: TGCGCCAGCAGCTTTAGTGGGAGCTCCTACAATGAGCAGTTCTTC
CDR3 length: 13; D gene: -; V gene: TRBV29-1; J gene: TRBJ2-1; clone size: -; CDR3 protein: CSALGHSSNEQFF; CDR3 DNA: TGCAGCGCCCTAGGCCATAGTAGCAATGAGCAGTTCTTC
CDR3 length: 20; D gene: TRBD2; V gene: TRBV4-1; J gene: TRBJ2-5; clone size: -; CDR3 protein: CASSQPQGLAGGPNQETQYF; CDR3 DNA: TGCGCCAGCAGCCAACCCCAAGGACTAGCGGGGGGGCCCAACCAAGAGACCCAGTACTTC
CDR3 length: 13; D gene: TRBD1; V gene: TRBV5-1; J gene: TRBJ1-2; clone size: once; CDR3 protein: CASSPGTGYGYTF; CDR3 DNA: TGCGCCAGCAGCCCCGGGACAGGCTATGGCTACACCTTC
CDR3 length: 13; D gene: -; V gene: TRBV2; J gene: TRBJ1-1; clone size: -; CDR3 protein: CASRSDFNTEAFF; CDR3 DNA: TGTGCCAGCAGGAGCGACTTTAACACTGAAGCTTTCTTT
CDR3 length: 15; D gene: -; V gene: TRBV6-1; J gene: TRBJ2-2; clone size: -; CDR3 protein: CASTAWGLNTGELFF; CDR3 DNA: TGTGCCAGCACCGCGTGGGGCCTGAACACCGGGGAGCTGTTTTTT
CDR3 length: 15; D gene: -; V gene: TRBV5-1; J gene: TRBJ2-7; clone size: -; CDR3 protein: CASSLNGPGTYEQYF; CDR3 DNA: TGCGCCAGCAGCCTTAATGGACCGGGAACCTACGAGCAGTACTTC
CDR3 length: 13; D gene: -; V gene: TRBV2; J gene: TRBJ2-7; clone size: -; CDR3 protein: CASSTTGTYEQYF; CDR3 DNA: TGTGCCAGCAGTACGACAGGAACCTACGAGCAGTACTTC
CDR3 length: 13; D gene: -; V gene: TRBV9; J gene: TRBJ1-5; clone size: -; CDR3 protein: CASSVDKSQPQHF; CDR3 DNA: TGTGCCAGCAGCGTAGACAAATCTCAGCCCCAGCATTTT
CDR3 length: 14; D gene: -; V gene: TRBV19; J gene: TRBJ1-2; clone size: -; CDR3 protein: CASRIRAGADGYTF; CDR3 DNA: TGTGCCAGTAGGATCAGGGCAGGCGCTGATGGCTACACCTTC
CDR3 length: 15; D gene: -; V gene: TRBV14; J gene: TRBJ1-3; clone size: -; CDR3 protein: CASSHAGAIGNTIYF; CDR3 DNA: TGTGCCAGCAGCCATGCAGGGGCAATTGGAAACACCATATATTTT
CDR3 length: 14; D gene: -; V gene: TRBV7-2; J gene: TRBJ2-7; clone size: few; CDR3 protein: CASSLTHSSYEQYF; CDR3 DNA: TGTGCCAGCAGCTTAACGCACAGCTCCTACGAGCAGTACTTC